This T cell receptor beta chain was identified during a study of OX40 agonist ivuxolimab in advanced cancers. The study, taken as a whole, reports: Compared with CD4+, CD8+ T cells on average had more expanded clones. Expansion of clones was among the lowest in partial responders at 0.1-3.0 mg/kg.

This clone has just one count. Its antigen is unidentified. Some clones are missing from TCRdb's copy, which holds only in-frame ones; the method was immunoSEQ multiplex PCR. The data contain around 75,000 clones, roughly 90% of them singletons. Samples of blood were obtained at baseline, on cycle 4 day 1, and on cycle 7 day 1. This TCR was recovered from an adult with an advanced solid tumor such as melanoma, head and neck, liver or kidney cancer. The sample was CD4+ or CD8+ T cells sorted from blood, taken in a trial of the OX40 agonist ivuxolimab.

CDR3 sequence reads: CASSLEAAGNTIYF. Here the CDR3 DNA reads TGCGCCAGCAGCTTGGAGGCTGCTGGAAACACCATATATTTT. The chain has TRBV5-1 and TRBJ1-3; D unresolved. V was cut by 0 bases and J by 2 bases, with 6 bases left in between. The CDR3 spans 14 residues. Germline lookup yields CDR1 SGHRS and CDR2 YFSETQ.